This TCR beta chain came from a study of shared clonotypes between healthy human individuals. Profiling relied on immunoSEQ multiplex PCR, and the TCRdb table lists in-frame clones only, not all of them. The sample contains about 2.3 million clones, approximately 93% of which appear only once. CDR1 LNHDA and CDR2 SQIVND come from the germline V gene (reference sequence). The length of the CDR3 is 18 residues. V trimming: 2 bases; J trimming: 0 bases; junction bases outside the gene matches: 8. This chain joins TRBV19 and TRBJ1-3; 9 bases fit TRBD1. The receptor was isolated from a man younger than 35 in good health. Some clones in this sample may be carry-over from other donors' samples. Sequenced sample: naive CD4+ T cells from PBMCs. Subset reported: CD45RA+ positively selected. For the CDR3, the DNA is TGTGCCAGTAGTATATTTCGGACAGGGGTTTTCTCTGGAAACACCATATATTTT. It yields the protein CASSIFRTGVFSGNTIYF.